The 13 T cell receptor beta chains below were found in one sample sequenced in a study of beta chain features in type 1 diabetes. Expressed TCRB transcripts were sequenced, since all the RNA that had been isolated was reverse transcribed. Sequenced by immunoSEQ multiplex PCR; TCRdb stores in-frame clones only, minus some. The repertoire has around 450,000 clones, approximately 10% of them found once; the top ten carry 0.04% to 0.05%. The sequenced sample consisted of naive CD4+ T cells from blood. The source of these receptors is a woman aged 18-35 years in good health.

In DNA form, the CDR3 reads TGTGCCAGCAGTGAAAAGGCGGCAGGGTCAGGAAACATTCAGTACTTC. It is translated as CASSEKAAGSGNIQYF. The chain has TRBV2 and TRBJ2-4, with a possible D match to TRBD1 (5 bases). The CDR3 sequence is 16 residues long. V was pared by 2 bases and J by 6 bases, with 17 bases between. The germline V gene encodes CDR1 SNHLY and CDR2 FYNNEI.

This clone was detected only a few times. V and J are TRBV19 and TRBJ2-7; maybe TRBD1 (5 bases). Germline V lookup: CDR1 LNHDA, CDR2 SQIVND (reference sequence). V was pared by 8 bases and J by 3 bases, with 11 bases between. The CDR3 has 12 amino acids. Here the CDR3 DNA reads TGTGCCAGTGGTGACAGAGACTACGAGCAGTACTTC. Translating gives CASGDRDYEQYF.

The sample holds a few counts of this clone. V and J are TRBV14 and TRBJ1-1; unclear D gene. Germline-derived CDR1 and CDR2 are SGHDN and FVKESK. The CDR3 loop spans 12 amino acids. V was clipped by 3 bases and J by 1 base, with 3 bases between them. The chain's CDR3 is CASSQRNTEAFF. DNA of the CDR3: TGTGCCAGCAGCCAGAGGAACACTGAAGCTTTCTTT. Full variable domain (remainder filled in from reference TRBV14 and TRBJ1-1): EAGVTQFPSHSVIEKGQTVTLRCDPISGHDNLYWYRRVMGKEIKFLLHFVKESKQDESGMPNNRFLAERTGGTYSTLKVQPAELEDSGVYFCASSQRNTEAFFGQGTRLTVV.

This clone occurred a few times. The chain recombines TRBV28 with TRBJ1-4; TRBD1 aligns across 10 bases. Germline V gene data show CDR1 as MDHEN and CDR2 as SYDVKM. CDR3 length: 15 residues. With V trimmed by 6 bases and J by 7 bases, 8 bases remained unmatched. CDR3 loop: CASRAPWTGGEKLFF. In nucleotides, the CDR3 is TGTGCCAGCAGGGCGCCGTGGACAGGGGGTGAAAAACTGTTTTTT.

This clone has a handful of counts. The CDR3 DNA sequence: TGTGCCAGCAGTAAGCTACAGGGGGCCCAACGGACCCAGTACTTC. As protein: CASSKLQGAQRTQYF. J is TRBJ2-5 and V is TRBV6-5; TRBD1 agrees at 9 bases. The CDR3 spans 15 residues. Germline V CDR1 and CDR2: MNHEY, SVGAGI. With V trimmed by 5 bases and J by 7 bases, 11 bases remained unmatched.

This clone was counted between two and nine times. As DNA, the CDR3 is TGTGCCAGCAGTGAAACTGGATACAATGAGCAGTTCTTC. Translated, it gives CASSETGYNEQFF. The genes are TRBV2 and TRBJ2-1; no definite D call. The germline gives CDR1 SNHLY, CDR2 FYNNEI. The CDR3 is made up of 13 amino acids. The V gene lost 2 bases and the J gene lost 4 bases, with 6 bases spanning the gap. The variable domain in full, with the rest retrieved from reference TRBV2 and TRBJ2-1, is EPEVTQTPSHQVTQMGQEVILRCVPISNHLYFYWYRQILGQKVEFLVSFYNNEISEKSEIFDDQFSVERPDGSNFTLKIRSTKLEDSAMYFCASSETGYNEQFFGPGTRLTVL.

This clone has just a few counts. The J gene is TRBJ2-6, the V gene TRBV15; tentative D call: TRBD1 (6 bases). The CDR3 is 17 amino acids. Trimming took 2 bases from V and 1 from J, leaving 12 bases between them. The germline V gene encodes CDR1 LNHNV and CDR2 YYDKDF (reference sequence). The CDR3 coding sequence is TGTGCCACCAGCAGACCCCGAGGGGGATCTGGGGCCAACGTCCTGACTTTC. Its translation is CATSRPRGGSGANVLTF.

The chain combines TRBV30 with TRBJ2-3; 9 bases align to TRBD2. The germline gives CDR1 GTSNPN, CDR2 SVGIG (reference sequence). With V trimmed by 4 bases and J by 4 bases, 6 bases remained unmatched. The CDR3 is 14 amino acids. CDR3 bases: TGTGCCTGGAATTTAGCGGGAGCTGCAGATACGCAGTATTTT. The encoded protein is CAWNLAGAADTQYF.

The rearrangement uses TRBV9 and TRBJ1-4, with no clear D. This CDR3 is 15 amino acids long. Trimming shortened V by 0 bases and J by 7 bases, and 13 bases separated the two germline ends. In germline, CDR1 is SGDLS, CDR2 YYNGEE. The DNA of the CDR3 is TGTGCCAGCAGCGTAGGATTCGGGCGGCCTGAAAAACTGTTTTTT. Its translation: CASSVGFGRPEKLFF.

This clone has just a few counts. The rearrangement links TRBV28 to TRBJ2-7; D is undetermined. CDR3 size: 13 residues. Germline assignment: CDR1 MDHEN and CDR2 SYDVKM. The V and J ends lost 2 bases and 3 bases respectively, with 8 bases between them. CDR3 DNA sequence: TGTGCCAGCAGTTTAGGGATCCTCTACGAGCAGTACTTC. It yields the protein CASSLGILYEQYF. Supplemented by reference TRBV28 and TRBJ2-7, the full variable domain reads DVKVTQSSRYLVKRTGEKVFLECVQDMDHENMFWYRQDPGLGLRLIYFSYDVKMKEKGDIPEGYSVSREKKERFSLILESASTNQTSMYLCASSLGILYEQYFGPGTRLTVT.

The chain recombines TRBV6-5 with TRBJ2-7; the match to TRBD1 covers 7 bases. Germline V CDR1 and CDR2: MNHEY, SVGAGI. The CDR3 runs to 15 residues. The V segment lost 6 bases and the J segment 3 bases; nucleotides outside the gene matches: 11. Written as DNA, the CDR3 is TGTGCCAGCAGCCCGGACAGGAGATACAACTACGAGCAGTACGTC. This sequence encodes CASSPDRRYNYEQYV.

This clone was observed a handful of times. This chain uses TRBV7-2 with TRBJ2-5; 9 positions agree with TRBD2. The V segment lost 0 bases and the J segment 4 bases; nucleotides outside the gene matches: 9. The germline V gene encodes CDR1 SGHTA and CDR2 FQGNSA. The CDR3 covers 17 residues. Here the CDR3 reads CASSLAGTSIPGETQYF. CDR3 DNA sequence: TGTGCCAGCAGCTTAGCCGGGACTAGCATCCCAGGAGAGACCCAGTACTTC.

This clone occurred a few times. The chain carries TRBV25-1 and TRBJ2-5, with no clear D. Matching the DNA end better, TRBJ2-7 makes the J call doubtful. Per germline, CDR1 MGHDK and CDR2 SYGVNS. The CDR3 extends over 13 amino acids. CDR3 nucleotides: TGTGCCAGCAGTGACCCTGGAAACTACGAGCAGTACTTC. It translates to CASSDPGNYEQYF.